This T cell receptor beta chain was sequenced for a study of OX40 agonist ivuxolimab in advanced cancers. Only in-frame clones appear in the TCRdb table, and some are missing; sequencing was by immunoSEQ multiplex PCR. The sample has approximately 91,000 clones, about 86% seen once. The table lists this clone with a count of one. The sequence derives from an adult with an advanced solid tumor such as melanoma, head and neck, liver or kidney cancer. The sequences come from CD4+ or CD8+ T cells sorted from blood, collected in a trial of the OX40 agonist ivuxolimab.

The CDR3 DNA follows: TGTGCCAGTAGTATAGCCCAGCGGGGTGAGAAAGAGACCCAGTACTTC. This codes for CASSIAQRGEKETQYF. The V gene is TRBV19, the J gene TRBJ2-5; 7 bases align to TRBD2. The CDR3 length is 16 residues. The ends lost 1 base at V and 3 bases at J; junction bases unmatched: 8. Germline V gene lookup returns CDR1 LNHDA and CDR2 SQIVND (reference sequence).